A selection of T cell receptor beta chains follows, all from one sample in a study of cytomegalovirus exposure and HLA in healthy donors. The method was immunoSEQ multiplex PCR; TCRdb's version includes in-frame clones alone and lacks a portion of them. The table has 100,000 to 120,000 clones, about 80% seen once; the top ten hold 13%. The sequencing sample was made of PBMCs. These receptor sequences come from a man aged 25-45 years in good health and CMV-seropositive. CDR3s leave out the opening cysteine and the closing phenylalanine or tryptophan. Rows give clone size only sometimes, using once, few, many, or a class for an expanded clone.

abundance	v_gene	j_gene	CDR3aa
once	TRBV5-8	TRBJ2-7	ASSGDRGYEQY
.	TRBV5-4	TRBJ2-7	ASSAGTGVEIVN
.	TRBV30	TRBJ1-1	AWSVLAGVRANTEAF
few	TRBV28	TRBJ1-2	ASSWGVLVT
.	TRBV25-1	TRBJ2-3	ASRGKQGARTDTQY
.	TRBV7-6	TRBJ1-2	ASSSQPPGQGPGYT
.	TRBV2	TRBJ1-3	ASSPTEVGNTIY
.	TRBV4-2	TRBJ1-4	ASSQGGTAQATNEKLF
.	TRBV28	TRBJ1-2	ASSKYGYT
.	TRBV5-6	TRBJ2-6	ASSPPGSGANVLT
.	TRBV5-1	.	ATRTGADLNQETQY
.	TRBV4-1	TRBJ1-5	ASSQDIGTGVIQPQH
few	TRBV7-9	TRBJ1-5	ASSSQNQPQH
.	TRBV5-1	TRBJ1-6	ASSLGGSSYNSPLH
.	TRBV6-1	TRBJ2-7	ASSEGTGDEQY
few	TRBV11-3	TRBJ2-1	ASSLVGTGHNEQF
.	TRBV5-1	TRBJ1-1	ASSSGGGGNTEAF
.	TRBV19	TRBJ1-6	ASSNSLNSPLH
.	TRBV5-1	TRBJ1-1	ASSPGFDIEAF
.	TRBV2	TRBJ1-2	ASSEALQGYGYT
.	TRBV9	TRBJ2-1	ASSVVPGGYNEQF
once	TRBV5-4	TRBJ1-4	ASSPDRAIVHEKLF
few	TRBV5-5	TRBJ2-7	ASTSGLSIVYEQY
.	TRBV5-4	TRBJ2-2	ASIAGLTGELF
.	TRBV7-2	TRBJ1-3	ASSLGGGAGGNTIY
.	TRBV27	TRBJ2-3	ASTGTSGGDTQY
.	TRBV5-6	TRBJ2-7	ASSLADMTYEQY
.	TRBV5-4	TRBJ2-2	ASRDGASGDNTGELF
.	TRBV7-2	TRBJ2-6	ASSYNSGANVLT
.	TRBV19	TRBJ1-4	ASSPRRGQPMGEKLF
.	TRBV28	TRBJ2-3	ASSLGLTSTDTQY
.	TRBV28	TRBJ1-2	ASRTTANYGYT
.	TRBV30	TRBJ2-1	AWRPSRLVTSYNEQF
.	TRBV7-9	TRBJ1-1	ASSQGNTEAF
.	TRBV5-1	TRBJ1-2	ASSVDRGGYT
.	TRBV12-5	TRBJ1-1	ASDGGRGTEAF
.	TRBV10-3	TRBJ2-5	AISGDRTGPWETQY
.	TRBV5-4	.	ASSLKGQAPYEQY
.	TRBV28	TRBJ2-7	ASRDSGGVGEQY
.	TRBV14	TRBJ2-3	ASSPWASGGDTQY
.	TRBV25-1	TRBJ1-1	ASVPTGGSEAF
.	TRBV18	TRBJ1-2	ASSTSPSQGLHGYT
.	TRBV19	TRBJ1-5	ASSIYRYSNQPQH
once	TRBV28	TRBJ1-2	ASSSGQINYGYT
.	TRBV6-5	TRBJ1-5	ASSLSSGDQPQH
.	TRBV7-2	TRBJ2-7	ASSLGDFTGYEQY
.	TRBV5-1	TRBJ1-6	ASANAGLNSPLH
few	TRBV19	TRBJ2-1	ASSIPLYGGEQF
.	TRBV6-1	TRBJ1-1	ASSDALIMNTEAF
.	TRBV19	TRBJ1-5	ASSPGQINSNQPQH
few	TRBV5-4	TRBJ2-3	ASSLGGGTSTDTQY